This T cell receptor beta chain is drawn from a study of cytomegalovirus exposure and HLA in healthy donors (dated 2017 in TCRdb). Notes on the research overall: According to an earlier analysis of 550 to 750 of the donors, 200 million or so T cells yielded some 110 million unique TCR beta sequences and approximately 300 Gb of sequence data. In addition to the first cohort of 650 to 750 subjects, a separate validation cohort of 120 different subjects was used. Among the roughly 400 genotyped donors, roughly 80% belonged to the genetic ancestry cluster associated with self-reported Caucasian donors. The study combined high-throughput TCR immunosequencing, statistical association of individual TCRs with disease status, and machine learning to predict cytomegalovirus infection status. The study profiled the T cell repertoires of around 700 subjects by immunosequencing and related them to cytomegalovirus serostatus. HLA typing covered class I and class II loci at four-digit resolution. Every repertoire in the discovery cohort had been generated on one and the same sequencing platform. Typing coverage differed by locus: A, B, C, DRB1 and DQB1 were typed in roughly 629-630 donors, DQA1 in about 550, DPA1 in approximately 610, and DPB1 in approximately 450. Roughly 5 DR-DQ haplotypes were handled as single units for association and clustering, since linkage in the cohort was strong. Genome-wide SNP genotypes for about three fifths of the 666 donors were used in a later genetic analysis, which treated that subset as a discovery cohort. Donor age, sex, ethnicity and CMV serostatus were compiled together with the repertoire data. In an earlier analysis of 587 of the donors, high-throughput TCR beta sequencing was used to judge whether each TCR beta V gene segment behaved as functional or pseudogenic. About 300 gigabases of sequencing data and approximately 85 million unique TCR sequences were included in an early release covering about 600 HLA-typed donors. Among 398 genotyped donors of the cohort, an average of around 250,000 unique TCR beta nucleotide sequences was sequenced per donor, of which about 19% were non-productive. A later analysis re-examined previously published TCR beta repertoires from just over 650 donors and added high-resolution HLA genotyping to investigate patterns of TCR occurrence. The study aimed to test whether signatures of past pathogen exposure could be identified by cataloging public T cell receptors. Rather than drawing on any new phenotypic data, the later analysis identified candidate immune exposures from TCR beta sequences and the way those sequences occurred across donors.

Library prep was done by the immunoSEQ multiplex PCR assay. For the multiplex PCR, a mixture combining 60 forward primers for TCR Vbeta segments and 13 reverse primers for TCR Jbeta segments was used. A multiplex PCR assay on genomic DNA amplified the CDR3 region of rearranged TCR beta genes. On the Illumina HiSeq System, the amplified TCR beta libraries were sequenced as 87-base-pair reads. As for how the authors treated the data: In a later analysis, tens of millions of unique TCR beta chains were counted across the 690 or so repertoires, and around 10 million of these chains were shared by at least two donors. To remove PCR and sequencing errors, raw reads were error-corrected and collapsed into unique sequences using a nearest-neighbor algorithm that merged closely related sequences. Alignment of CDR3 sequences to IMGT reference sequences was used to assign V, D and J gene segments. For a sequence to be retained, a match of at least six nucleotides was required to both a V gene segment and a J gene segment. Rearrangements were classified as productive when the CDR3 lacked stop codons and remained in frame with V and J, and all other rearrangements were classified as non-productive. Following IMGT convention, CDR3 was defined as the stretch from the second conserved V-encoded cysteine up to the conserved J-encoded phenylalanine. The earlier analysis of some 540 of the donors excluded any sequence lacking an unambiguous match to a single V gene segment. In an earlier analysis of 500 to 750 of the donors, V segments were called functional above 56.7% productive rearrangements and were called segregating when the between-donor standard deviation exceeded 5%. A statistical classification framework was developed to diagnose cytomegalovirus status using the catalog of TCR beta chain sequences. V and J gene assignment, in a later analysis, came from comparing TCR nucleotide sequences with IMGT/GENE-DB human TR gene sequences. The TCRdist pipeline was used in a later analysis to assign CDR3 sequences and most-parsimonious VDJ recombination scenarios. In a later analysis, every TCR beta chain was defined by the combination of its CDR3 amino acid sequence and its V-gene family, and reads without a unique V-gene family were dropped. In a later analysis, approximately 640 highly shared, low-generation-probability nucleotide sequences were removed to address suspected cross-contamination and a sequencing artifact. A later analysis calculated a clonal expansion index for each public chain from normalized within-repertoire ranks of inferred template counts. In a later analysis, generation probabilities were computed with a VDJ recombination model fitted to out-of-frame rearrangements, and the resulting probabilities were checked against IGoR. Hypergeometric tests were used in a later analysis to score TCR-TCR, TCR-HLA and TCR-CMV co-occurrence, with a repertoire-size bias correction applied to the TCR pairs. To estimate false discovery rates, a later analysis permuted the HLA or CMV assignments 20 times. In a later analysis, co-occurring TCRs were grouped using DBSCAN, with TCRdist sequence similarity added in when clustering inside HLA-allele-positive subsets. Co-occurrence clustering excluded repertoires with fewer than 30,000 or more than 120,000 public chains, plus five with anomalous nucleotide sharing. TCRdb mirrors the immuneACCESS table, restricted to in-frame sequences. Some clones are absent from its copies; in checked studies, under half trace to an unresolved V gene, and the reason for the others is unknown. The DNA was the basis for D and trimming; V, J and clone size are from that table. The sample table lists 75,000 to 95,000 clones, just under 70% of them with a count of one. Jointly, the top ten make up 2.7% of the sample.

The cohort comprised some 700 healthy bone marrow donors. At the time of sampling, all cohort members were nominally healthy, though unrecorded immune exposures were likely present. The donor tested CMV seronegative and was one of the 352 seronegative cohort members. A peripheral blood sample was provided by each donor, and peripheral blood mononuclear cells were used for TCR beta sequencing. The Qiagen DNeasy Blood Extraction Kit was used to extract genomic DNA from the blood cell samples. Findings and caveats that apply to the study as a whole: An association between a missense DCLRE1C variant and V-gene and J-gene trimming of TCR beta chains was found in a later genetic analysis and replicated in an independent cohort. In vitro tests confirmed that a few of the cytomegalovirus-associated TCR beta chains recognize cytomegalovirus antigens. Some IMGT-functional V segments, including TRBV6-2 and TRBV6-3, could not be distinguished by the 87-base-pair reads and were therefore excluded. The only immune exposure information available for the cohort was CMV serostatus. Strong co-occurrence of HLA alleles, especially DR and DQ, made assigning TCR associations to individual alleles difficult. A cluster of highly shared sequence variants was judged likely to be a technical artifact of the sequencing pipeline. Sequencing depth was assumed to be roughly uniform across donors in the presence/absence analyses, though that assumption may not hold. In a later genetic analysis, fewer N-insertions in productive TCRs were reported among donors in an Asian-associated ancestry cluster than the roughly 710-donor mean. Specific HLA alleles were associated with 16,951 TCR beta sequences at a false discovery rate of 0.05 in a later analysis. An earlier analysis of approximately 530 of the donors showed that most TCR beta V segments appeared in productive rearrangements either about 90% or about 30% of the time, which broadly matched IMGT annotations. A later analysis found that most CMV-associated TCR beta chains appeared HLA-restricted, with HLA associations seemingly driven largely by CMV exposure. A later analysis reported that several top co-occurrence clusters appeared linked to parvovirus B19, influenza, CMV and Epstein-Barr virus. A further reported finding was that TCR beta sequences accurately predicted the HLA-A and HLA-B alleles for most subjects in the first cohort. While some public TCRs were present in many individuals, most TCR sequences turned up only very rarely across donors. In this cohort, only TCR beta chains were sequenced, and detectable features were limited by the absence of alpha or paired-chain data. Cytomegalovirus status was reported to be diagnosed by the classifier with high specificity and sensitivity in both the original and validation cohorts. According to the authors, the approach could potentially be generalized to other disease states and immunological phenotypes. In a later analysis, HLA-associated TCR beta chains were found to be more clonally expanded and to have lower generation probabilities than equally common non-associated chains. Because HLA typing was unavailable for some donors at each locus, only the typed subset was used in association tests. In a later analysis, TCR association rates were found to vary across HLA loci, with the most associated TCRs seen for DRB1 alleles and the fewest for HLA-C alleles. Fewer than 20 rarely observed V segments, including chromosome 9 orphons, were excluded from the earlier analysis of 550 to 700 of the donors because counts were too low. The study listed around 160 TCR beta chains as associated with cytomegalovirus. Linkage disequilibrium might explain the correlated functional status among segregating V segments, but an unknown experimental factor could not be excluded.

From its cysteine to its phenylalanine, the CDR3 spans 15 amino acids. The sequence is cut down to CDR3 DNA, 45 bases in frame from base 1. For CDR1 and CDR2, the germline V gene lists MDHEN and SYDVKM. V drops 6 bases and J drops 2 bases, leaving 17 bases in between. Notes on this clone: Its antigen has not been determined. The sample holds no much larger clone one base away, and base qualities are not on file.

The sequence is built from TRBV28 and TRBJ2-7; TRBD2 is a possible D gene, resting on 5 matching bases. The sample taken for sequencing was PBMCs. The sequence derives from a man in his fifties in good health and CMV-seronegative. The CDR3 region reads CASSPRGGLPYEQYF. The DNA sequence follows: TGTGCCAGCAGCCCCCGAGGAGGACTTCCCTACGAGCAGTACTTC.